Shown below are 24 T cell receptor beta chains from a single sample sequenced in a study of blood T cells in healthy people across ages. Through a sample-barcoded 5' primer and a J-beta primer mix, a second PCR was run for about 6 to 11 cycles. TCRdb reanalysed the 5' RACE reads using MiXCR and keeps one entry per CDR3 protein. This sample carries 500,000 to 700,000 distinct CDR3 sequences, about 30% of them seen once, and the ten largest clones take around a sixth. Sequences were obtained from blood. These receptors came from a woman older than 75 in good health.

To note about this clonotype: Possible read error: a much larger clone is one base away. The chain employs TRBV5-4 and TRBJ2-1, with D unclear. V lost 4 bases to trimming and J lost 10 bases, with 18 bases between them. This CDR3 region has 14 residues. The germline V gene encodes CDR1 SGHNT and CDR2 YYREEE (reference sequence). CDR3 nucleotide sequence: TGTGCCAGCAGCACCCAGGATCCAGCCTACGAGCAGTTCTTC. This gives the protein CASSTQDPAYEQFF.

V and J are TRBV6-6 and TRBJ1-1, with a tentative D call TRBD1 (5 bases). The CDR3 is 13 residues long. V was pared by 7 bases and J by 2 bases, with 11 bases between. Germline-derived CDR1 and CDR2 are MNHNY and SVGAGI (reference sequence). CDR3 loop: CASNGHQNTEAFF. Written as DNA, the CDR3 is TGTGCCAGCAACGGACATCAAAACACTGAAGCTTTCTTT.

This clonotype was seen repeatedly, ten times or more. The chain carries TRBV5-1 and TRBJ2-6; possibly TRBD1 for D (5 bases). Germline V gene sequence: CDR1 SGHRS, CDR2 YFSETQ. Trimming stripped 5 bases from V and 4 bases from J, with 10 bases between. The CDR3 runs to 14 residues. This CDR3 reads CASRLSGGANVLTF. CDR3 DNA: TGCGCCAGCAGGTTATCAGGGGGGGCCAACGTCCTGACTTTC.

The V gene is TRBV7-9, the J gene TRBJ1-4; tentatively, D is TRBD1 (5 bases). Germline V gene sequence: CDR1 SEHNR, CDR2 FQNEAQ (reference sequence). The CDR3 has 16 amino acids. Trimming removed 3 bases at V and 0 bases at J, with 11 bases between. Here the CDR3 DNA reads TGTGCCAGCAGCTTGGGGGAAATAGCAACTAATGAAAAACTGTTTTTT. Amino acids: CASSLGEIATNEKLFF.

This clonotype was observed at least ten times. The chain is built from TRBV11-3 and TRBJ2-3; a possible D gene is TRBD2 (6 bases). The CDR3 runs 14 residues. In germline, CDR1 is SGHNT, CDR2 YENEEA. Trimming took 3 bases from V and 6 from J, leaving 13 bases between them. CDR3 amino acids: CASSLGLGVDTQYF. CDR3 DNA: TGTGCCAGCAGCTTGGGACTTGGCGTGGATACGCAGTATTTT.

In this sample, this clonotype turned up many times. This chain links TRBV29-1 with TRBJ1-1, with TRBD1 as a possible D gene (5 bases). Germline CDR1 and CDR2: SQVTM and ANQGSEA. This CDR3 contains 17 residues. V lost 0 bases, J lost 4 bases, and 21 bases lay in between. CDR3 protein: CSVEDSRLSRVGTEAFF. The CDR3 nucleotides read TGCAGCGTTGAAGATTCGAGGTTGAGCAGGGTGGGCACTGAAGCTTTCTTT.

The table lists this clonotype with many counts. The chain links TRBV28 to TRBJ2-5; D is undetermined. This CDR3 is 16 amino acids long. Trimming cost V 3 bases and J 1 base, with 15 bases left between them. CDR1 and CDR2 from the germline V gene are MDHEN and SYDVKM. The CDR3 bases are TGTGCCAGCAGTTTCCCGGTTACGGCCCGCCAAGAGACCCAGTACTTC. The encoded protein is CASSFPVTARQETQYF. The entire variable domain, with the rest obtained from reference TRBV28 and TRBJ2-5, is as follows: DVKVTQSSRYLVKRTGEKVFLECVQDMDHENMFWYRQDPGLGLRLIYFSYDVKMKEKGDIPEGYSVSREKKERFSLILESASTNQTSMYLCASSFPVTARQETQYFGPGTRLLVL.

This clonotype was observed a few times. The chain couples TRBV10-3 to TRBJ1-2; 7 bases match TRBD1. With V trimmed by 0 bases and J by 5 bases, 9 bases remained unmatched. CDR3 length: 16 residues. Germline CDR1 and CDR2: ENHRY and SYGVKD. The CDR3 bases are TGTGCCATCAGTGAGTCCCAGGGGGGGCTTGGTTATGGCTACACCTTC. Protein product: CAISESQGGLGYGYTF.

About this clonotype: A single base separates this from a much larger clone, so it may be a read error. The genes are TRBV19 and TRBJ2-6; TRBD1 might be the D (7 bases). This CDR3 spans 16 amino acids. Germline CDR1 is LNHDA and CDR2 is SQIVND (reference sequence). CDR3 in amino acids: CASKMQGGSGASVLTF. The CDR3 DNA follows: TGTGCCAGTAAGATGCAGGGGGGATCTGGGGCCAGCGTCCTGACTTTC.

CDR3 protein: CASTLDRYNEQFF. As DNA, the CDR3 is TGTGCCAGCACCCTAGACAGATACAATGAGCAGTTCTTC. This chain connects TRBV6-6 to TRBJ2-1, with D possibly TRBD1 on 5 matching bases. Germline V gene lookup returns CDR1 MNHNY and CDR2 SVGAGI (reference sequence). Trimming shortened V by 7 bases and J by 4 bases, and 11 bases separated the two germline ends. The CDR3 loop spans 13 amino acids.

Remarks on this clonotype: With a much larger clone just one base away, this may be a read error. The J gene is TRBJ2-7, the V gene TRBV12-3 or TRBV12-4, with D tentatively TRBD1 or TRBD2 (5 bases each). The CDR3 is 15 amino acids. V dropped 3 bases and J dropped 4 bases, with 16 bases sitting between them. The chain's CDR3 is CASSLWGKEGYEQYF. CDR3 in DNA: TGTGCCAGCAGTTTGTGGGGGAAAGAGGGGTACGAGCAGTACTTC.

In regard to this clonotype: A much larger clone sits a single nucleotide away, making a read error possible. The V call is TRBV21-1, the J call TRBJ2-1; the table's D call, TRBD1, has no DNA check behind it. The better agreement between TRBJ2-7 and the DNA end casts doubt on the J call. TRBV21-1 is described as a pseudogene. The CDR3 extends over 13 amino acids. CDR3 region: CASSGGQYNEQYF. CDR3 in DNA: TGTGCCAGCAGCGGAGGACAGTACAATGAGCAGTACTTC.

The V and J genes are TRBV7-9 and TRBJ2-1, with 8 bases lining up with TRBD1. The CDR3 is made up of 15 amino acids. CDR1 is SEHNR, CDR2 FQNEAQ, per germline (reference sequence). V was clipped by 5 bases and J by 4 bases; unmatched bases: 7. CDR3 coding DNA: TGTGCCAGCAGCCAAAACAGGGGGAGTTACAATGAGCAGTTCTTC. This sequence encodes CASSQNRGSYNEQFF.

As to this clonotype: Possible read error: a much larger clone is one base away. The chain combines TRBV7-3 with TRBJ1-1; D uncertain. The CDR3 is 15 amino acids. Germline-derived CDR1 and CDR2 are SGHTA and FQGTGA. CDR3 DNA: TGTGCCAGCAGCTTAGGATCCCGCATGAACACTGGAGCTTTCTTT. This codes for CASSLGSRMNTGAFF.

This clonotype has only a few counts. Given a much more abundant clone one base away, this may be a read error. The rearrangement links TRBV12-3 or TRBV12-4 to TRBJ2-7, with D perhaps matching TRBD2 (6 bases). This CDR3 contains 12 residues. The CDR3 here is CAGRGGTYEQYF. CDR3 DNA sequence: TGTGCCGGCAGAGGCGGGACCTACGAGCAGTACTTC.

This clonotype was counted many times. The chain carries TRBV29-1 and TRBJ2-1, with TRBD1 matching over 8 bases. Germline-derived CDR1 and CDR2 are SQVTM and ANQGSEA. J gave up 1 base and V 8 bases, and 7 bases lay outside the gene matches. The CDR3 spans 14 residues. CDR3 loop: CSYGQGLSYNEQFF. In DNA, the CDR3 is TGCAGCTACGGACAGGGCCTTTCCTACAATGAGCAGTTCTTC.

This clonotype was detected ten times or more. The chain is built from TRBV20-1 and TRBJ2-3; 8 nucleotides line up with TRBD1. V shed 6 bases and J 1 base; nucleotides not matched to a gene: 6. CDR3 length: 14 residues. Germline V gene data show CDR1 as DFQATT and CDR2 as SNEGSKA (reference sequence). This CDR3 reads CSAESRGRTDTQYF. The CDR3 nucleotides are TGCAGTGCCGAGAGCAGGGGGCGCACAGATACGCAGTATTTT.

This clonotype has only one observation. V gene TRBV20-1 combines with J gene TRBJ2-4; D call uncertain. Gene TRBJ2-7 matches the end of the DNA better, so the J call may be wrong. This CDR3 contains 14 residues. Germline V gene sequence: CDR1 DFQATT, CDR2 SNEGSKA (reference sequence). The DNA of the CDR3 is TGCAGTGCTCACGGGCGGCGAAGCTCCTACGAGCAGTACTTC. Translation gives CSAHGRRSSYEQYF.

Turning to this clonotype: A read error is possible here, since a much larger clone lies one base away. This chain connects TRBV27 to TRBJ2-4, with a weak D call TRBD2 (7 bases). CDR1 MNHEY and CDR2 SMNVEV come from the germline V gene (reference sequence). V was trimmed by 2 bases and J by 13 bases, leaving 15 bases between them. The CDR3 is 13 amino acids. The CDR3: CASSLGGANEQYF. The CDR3 DNA is TGTGCCAGCAGTTTAGGGGGGGCCAATGAGCAGTACTTC.

This clonotype was seen at least ten times. The V call is TRBV7-6, the J call TRBJ1-2, with D perhaps matching TRBD1 (6 bases). Trimming left V 1 base short and J 5 bases short, with 14 bases between. The CDR3 is 15 residues long. In germline, CDR1 is SGHVS, CDR2 FNYEAQ. The chain's CDR3 is CASSLERGGRYGYTF. The CDR3 DNA is TGTGCCAGCAGCTTAGAGCGGGGGGGGCGGTATGGCTACACCTTC.

This clonotype was recorded a few times. J is TRBJ1-5 and V is TRBV19, with D possibly matching TRBD1 (6 bases). Germline CDR1 is LNHDA and CDR2 is SQIVND (reference sequence). V lost 1 base and J lost 7, with 14 bases in between. The CDR3 is 15 residues long. CDR3 in amino acids: CASSIGQVSGQPQHF. CDR3 DNA sequence: TGTGCCAGTAGTATAGGACAGGTCTCGGGGCAGCCCCAGCATTTT.

This clonotype was seen a handful of times. The chain uses TRBV19 and TRBJ2-1; 8 bases align to TRBD2. CDR1 and CDR2 from the germline V gene are LNHDA and SQIVND (reference sequence). Germline trimming cut 3 bases from V and 10 bases from J; bases unmatched to any gene: 8. CDR3 length: 14 amino acids. The CDR3 sequence is CASSMRGANEEQFF. CDR3 coding DNA: TGTGCCAGTAGTATGCGGGGGGCCAACGAAGAGCAGTTCTTC.

The genes are TRBV12-3 or TRBV12-4 and TRBJ2-3, with TRBD2 matching 10 bases. The J segment lost 11 bases and the V segment lost 3 bases, leaving 14 bases of the junction unmatched. This CDR3 is built from 16 residues. The CDR3 sequence: CASSFKRGGSADVQYF. DNA for the CDR3: TGTGCCAGCAGTTTCAAGCGGGGGGGCAGCGCAGATGTGCAGTATTTT.

This clonotype was recorded many times. One end of the junction fails to match germline, which may point to a read error. The V gene is TRBV9, the J gene TRBJ1-5; D is unclear. CDR1 SGDLS and CDR2 YYNGEE come from the germline V gene. The CDR3 extends over 13 amino acids. DNA for the CDR3: TGCGCCAGCAGCTCAACAAGTAATCAGCCCCAGCATTTT. Amino acids: CASSSTSNQPQHF. Full variable domain (rest looked up from reference TRBV9 and TRBJ1-5): DSGVTQTPKHLITATGQRVTLRCSPRSGDLSVYWYQQSLDQGLQFLIQYYNGEERAKGNILERFSAQQFPDLHSELNLSSLELGDSALYFCASSSTSNQPQHFGDGTRLSIL.